This is a list of T cell receptor beta chains from one sample in a study of cytomegalovirus exposure and HLA in healthy donors. The data were produced by immunoSEQ multiplex PCR, yet TCRdb's version contains in-frame clones alone and is incomplete. Among 100,000 to 150,000 clones listed, around three quarters were seen once. Sequenced sample: PBMCs. The receptors originated from a woman aged 40 to 50 in good health and CMV-seropositive. Both conserved end residues are part of each CDR3. Fields, in order: clone size, D gene, V gene, J gene, CDR3 protein, CDR3 DNA. D genes are given only for firm matches. The size field is filled for only some rows; it gives once, few, many or a size class.

clone_size: few
d_call: .
v_call: TRBV28
j_call: TRBJ1-1
cdr3_aa: CASSLLRGLWTEAFF
cdr3_nt: TGTGCCAGCAGTTTATTAAGGGGATTGTGGACTGAAGCTTTCTTT

clone_size: .
d_call: .
v_call: TRBV4-2
j_call: TRBJ1-2
cdr3_aa: CASSQSNYGYTF
cdr3_nt: TGTGCCAGCAGCCAATCAAACTATGGCTACACCTTC

clone_size: few
d_call: .
v_call: TRBV27
j_call: TRBJ1-2
cdr3_aa: CARTPGRGQLRYGYTF
cdr3_nt: TGTGCCAGGACTCCTGGGAGGGGCCAATTACGCTATGGCTACACCTTC

clone_size: .
d_call: .
v_call: TRBV25-1
j_call: TRBJ2-7
cdr3_aa: CASREGGRLEQYF
cdr3_nt: TGTGCCAGCAGAGAGGGAGGACGCCTCGAGCAGTACTTC

clone_size: few
d_call: .
v_call: TRBV4-2
j_call: TRBJ2-1
cdr3_aa: CASSQATVSGGAGAYNEQFF
cdr3_nt: TGTGCCAGCAGCCAAGCGACAGTATCAGGGGGCGCGGGAGCCTACAATGAGCAGTTCTTC

clone_size: .
d_call: .
v_call: TRBV7-9
j_call: TRBJ2-5
cdr3_aa: CASSLVRGRVETQYF
cdr3_nt: TGTGCCAGCAGCTTAGTTCGAGGCAGGGTGGAGACCCAGTACTTC

clone_size: .
d_call: .
v_call: TRBV6-6
j_call: TRBJ2-7
cdr3_aa: CASSPQTGPLEQYF
cdr3_nt: TGTGCCAGCAGTCCTCAGACAGGTCCCCTGGAGCAGTACTTC

clone_size: .
d_call: .
v_call: TRBV9
j_call: TRBJ2-1
cdr3_aa: CASSIRPIQGGEQFF
cdr3_nt: TGTGCCAGCAGCATACGACCCATACAGGGTGGGGAGCAGTTCTTC

clone_size: .
d_call: .
v_call: TRBV6-1
j_call: TRBJ1-5
cdr3_aa: CASSPSRGSNQPQHF
cdr3_nt: TGTGCCAGCAGCCCAAGCCGGGGTAGCAATCAGCCCCAGCATTTT

clone_size: .
d_call: .
v_call: TRBV30
j_call: TRBJ2-1
cdr3_aa: CAWMSRYEQFF
cdr3_nt: TGTGCCTGGATGTCGCGGTATGAGCAGTTCTTC

clone_size: .
d_call: .
v_call: TRBV10-3
j_call: TRBJ1-1
cdr3_aa: CAISVGQMNTEAFF
cdr3_nt: TGTGCCATCAGTGTTGGACAGATGAACACTGAAGCTTTCTTT

clone_size: .
d_call: .
v_call: TRBV7-9
j_call: TRBJ1-5
cdr3_aa: CASSLTDNQPQHF
cdr3_nt: TGTGCCAGCAGCTTGACAGACAATCAGCCCCAGCATTTT

clone_size: .
d_call: TRBD2
v_call: TRBV5-6
j_call: TRBJ2-5
cdr3_aa: CASSLGAGVSEETQYF
cdr3_nt: TGTGCCAGCAGCTTGGGTGCGGGAGTGTCAGAAGAGACCCAGTACTTC

clone_size: .
d_call: .
v_call: TRBV29-1
j_call: TRBJ2-7
cdr3_aa: CSVGGAYEQYF
cdr3_nt: TGCAGCGTTGGGGGGGCCTACGAGCAGTACTTC

clone_size: .
d_call: .
v_call: TRBV7-8
j_call: TRBJ2-5
cdr3_aa: CASSLSGRGRRQETQYF
cdr3_nt: TGTGCCAGCAGCCTCTCAGGGAGGGGGAGAAGGCAAGAGACCCAGTACTTC

clone_size: few
d_call: .
v_call: TRBV19
j_call: TRBJ1-1
cdr3_aa: CASSQQGINTEAFF
cdr3_nt: TGTGCCAGTAGCCAACAGGGAATTAACACTGAAGCTTTCTTT

clone_size: .
d_call: TRBD1
v_call: TRBV30
j_call: TRBJ2-1
cdr3_aa: CAWSSDEGGDNEQFF
cdr3_nt: TGTGCCTGGAGTTCTGACGAAGGGGGCGACAATGAGCAGTTCTTC

clone_size: .
d_call: TRBD2
v_call: TRBV28
j_call: TRBJ2-1
cdr3_aa: CASSNGRNEQFF
cdr3_nt: TGTGCCAGCAGCAACGGGAGGAATGAGCAGTTCTTC

clone_size: .
d_call: TRBD1
v_call: TRBV10-3
j_call: TRBJ1-5
cdr3_aa: CAISGTGTSNQPQHF
cdr3_nt: TGTGCCATCAGTGGGACAGGAACTAGCAATCAGCCCCAGCATTTT

clone_size: .
d_call: .
v_call: TRBV28
j_call: TRBJ1-1
cdr3_aa: CAITGPGGTEAFF
cdr3_nt: TGTGCCATCACGGGACCGGGGGGTACTGAAGCTTTCTTT

clone_size: .
d_call: .
v_call: TRBV14
j_call: TRBJ1-1
cdr3_aa: CASSQFQNTEAFF
cdr3_nt: TGTGCCAGCAGCCAATTTCAGAACACTGAAGCTTTCTTT

clone_size: .
d_call: TRBD1
v_call: TRBV28
j_call: TRBJ1-1
cdr3_aa: CASSLQGARTEAFF
cdr3_nt: TGTGCCAGCAGTTTACAGGGGGCCCGGACTGAAGCTTTCTTT

clone_size: .
d_call: .
v_call: TRBV19
j_call: TRBJ1-2
cdr3_aa: CASSHGSNLSPYGYTF
cdr3_nt: TGTGCCAGTAGTCACGGGAGCAATCTTTCGCCCTATGGCTACACCTTC

clone_size: once
d_call: TRBD1
v_call: TRBV5-1
j_call: TRBJ2-2
cdr3_aa: CASSLSGTVNTGELFF
cdr3_nt: TGCGCCAGCAGCTTGTCGGGGACAGTGAACACCGGGGAGCTGTTTTTT

clone_size: .
d_call: .
v_call: TRBV13
j_call: TRBJ2-7
cdr3_aa: CASRAVGVGYEQYF
cdr3_nt: TGTGCCAGCAGGGCTGTCGGGGTCGGCTACGAGCAGTACTTC

clone_size: few
d_call: TRBD1
v_call: TRBV10-3
j_call: TRBJ2-1
cdr3_aa: CAISATGQGKSYNEQFF
cdr3_nt: TGTGCCATCAGTGCCACCGGACAGGGGAAGAGCTACAATGAGCAGTTCTTC

clone_size: .
d_call: .
v_call: TRBV14
j_call: TRBJ2-1
cdr3_aa: CASSQERLAYNEQFF
cdr3_nt: TGTGCCAGCAGCCAAGAGCGACTAGCCTACAATGAGCAGTTCTTC

clone_size: .
d_call: TRBD1
v_call: TRBV6-6
j_call: TRBJ2-2
cdr3_aa: CASREGQGNTGELFF
cdr3_nt: TGTGCCAGCAGGGAGGGACAGGGGAACACCGGGGAGCTGTTTTTT

clone_size: .
d_call: .
v_call: TRBV7-2
j_call: TRBJ2-1
cdr3_aa: CASSSQYNEQFF
cdr3_nt: TGTGCCAGCAGCTCTCAGTACAATGAGCAGTTCTTC

clone_size: .
d_call: TRBD2
v_call: TRBV5-6
j_call: TRBJ2-1
cdr3_aa: CASRQTSGSLDEQFF
cdr3_nt: TGTGCCAGCAGACAGACTAGCGGGAGTCTCGATGAGCAGTTCTTC

clone_size: .
d_call: TRBD1
v_call: TRBV2
j_call: TRBJ2-3
cdr3_aa: CASTRDRGRGGTQYF
cdr3_nt: TGTGCCAGCACCCGGGACAGGGGTAGGGGTGGTACGCAGTATTTT

clone_size: few
d_call: .
v_call: TRBV5-1
j_call: TRBJ2-7
cdr3_aa: CASSLARRGEQYF
cdr3_nt: TGCGCCAGCAGCTTGGCCCGGCGCGGCGAGCAGTACTTC

clone_size: .
d_call: TRBD2
v_call: TRBV9
j_call: TRBJ2-7
cdr3_aa: CASSVGEGNSYEQYF
cdr3_nt: TGTGCCAGCAGCGTAGGGGAGGGGAACTCCTACGAGCAGTACTTC

clone_size: .
d_call: TRBD2
v_call: TRBV27
j_call: TRBJ2-3
cdr3_aa: CASSLLAGGTSTDTQYF
cdr3_nt: TGTGCCAGCAGTTTATTAGCGGGAGGAACTAGCACAGATACGCAGTATTTT

clone_size: .
d_call: TRBD2
v_call: TRBV25-1
j_call: TRBJ2-5
cdr3_aa: CASSESPSGTFQETQYF
cdr3_nt: TGTGCCAGCAGTGAATCACCTAGCGGGACTTTCCAAGAGACCCAGTACTTC

clone_size: .
d_call: TRBD2
v_call: TRBV2
j_call: TRBJ2-7
cdr3_aa: CASARRGLEGYEQYF
cdr3_nt: TGTGCCAGCGCCCGGAGGGGACTAGAGGGCTACGAGCAGTACTTC

clone_size: few
d_call: TRBD2
v_call: TRBV11-2
j_call: TRBJ2-5
cdr3_aa: CASSPRPVAGVETQYF
cdr3_nt: TGTGCCAGCAGCCCCCGGCCCGTAGCGGGAGTGGAGACCCAGTACTTC

clone_size: .
d_call: .
v_call: TRBV28
j_call: TRBJ1-4
cdr3_aa: CASSLGGRNEKLFF
cdr3_nt: TGTGCCAGCAGTTTAGGGGGGAGAAATGAAAAACTGTTTTTT

clone_size: .
d_call: TRBD1
v_call: TRBV2
j_call: TRBJ1-2
cdr3_aa: CASSAGGADYGYTF
cdr3_nt: TGTGCCAGCAGTGCAGGGGGCGCGGACTATGGCTACACCTTC

clone_size: .
d_call: TRBD2
v_call: TRBV9
j_call: TRBJ2-5
cdr3_aa: CASSIGSGTSGRAPETQYF
cdr3_nt: TGTGCCAGCAGCATTGGATCTGGGACTAGCGGGAGGGCCCCAGAGACCCAGTACTTC

clone_size: .
d_call: TRBD2
v_call: TRBV6-1
j_call: TRBJ2-3
cdr3_aa: CASSGALAARVDTQYF
cdr3_nt: TGTGCCAGCAGTGGAGCACTAGCGGCTCGGGTAGATACGCAGTATTTT

clone_size: few
d_call: TRBD2
v_call: TRBV29-1
j_call: TRBJ2-5
cdr3_aa: CSVTGGETQYF
cdr3_nt: TGCAGCGTAACGGGAGGGGAGACCCAGTACTTC

clone_size: .
d_call: .
v_call: TRBV28
j_call: TRBJ1-5
cdr3_aa: CASSLPGQPQHF
cdr3_nt: TGTGCCAGCAGTCTCCCGGGGCAGCCCCAGCATTTT

clone_size: few
d_call: TRBD1
v_call: TRBV28
j_call: TRBJ1-4
cdr3_aa: CASSQQGAEEKLFF
cdr3_nt: TGTGCCAGCAGTCAACAGGGGGCGGAGGAAAAACTGTTTTTT

clone_size: .
d_call: TRBD2
v_call: TRBV28
j_call: TRBJ2-7
cdr3_aa: CASSPNKGLAGGDEQYF
cdr3_nt: TGTGCCAGCAGTCCCAACAAGGGACTAGCGGGAGGGGACGAGCAGTACTTC

clone_size: .
d_call: TRBD1
v_call: TRBV28
j_call: TRBJ1-5
cdr3_aa: CASQGVHSNQPQHF
cdr3_nt: TGTGCCAGCCAGGGGGTGCATAGCAATCAGCCCCAGCATTTT

clone_size: .
d_call: .
v_call: TRBV11-1
j_call: TRBJ1-3
cdr3_aa: CASSSRLLGNTIYF
cdr3_nt: TGTGCCAGCAGCTCCAGACTACTTGGAAACACCATATATTTT

clone_size: .
d_call: .
v_call: TRBV10-2
j_call: TRBJ1-1
cdr3_aa: CASNRKGRDTEAFF
cdr3_nt: TGCGCCAGCAACCGTAAAGGGAGGGACACTGAAGCTTTCTTT

clone_size: .
d_call: TRBD1
v_call: TRBV15
j_call: TRBJ1-5
cdr3_aa: CATSIQPGQGGQPQHF
cdr3_nt: TGTGCCACCAGCATCCAACCGGGACAGGGAGGCCAGCCCCAGCATTTT

clone_size: .
d_call: .
v_call: TRBV6-5
j_call: TRBJ2-7
cdr3_aa: CASSYSYGGSYEQYF
cdr3_nt: TGTGCCAGCAGTTACTCGTACGGCGGATCCTACGAGCAGTACTTC

clone_size: .
d_call: TRBD1
v_call: TRBV6-5
j_call: TRBJ2-2
cdr3_aa: CATTGMNTGELFF
cdr3_nt: TGTGCCACGACAGGGATGAACACCGGGGAGCTGTTTTTT

clone_size: once
d_call: .
v_call: TRBV13
j_call: TRBJ1-3
cdr3_aa: CASSLKRNTIYF
cdr3_nt: TGTGCCAGCAGCTTAAAGAGGAACACCATATATTTT

clone_size: .
d_call: .
v_call: TRBV6-1
j_call: TRBJ2-3
cdr3_aa: CASGAVSGTDTQYF
cdr3_nt: TGTGCCAGCGGGGCCGTTTCGGGTACAGATACGCAGTATTTT

clone_size: .
d_call: .
v_call: TRBV18
j_call: TRBJ1-4
cdr3_aa: CASSPGTSTNEKLFF
cdr3_nt: TGTGCCAGCTCACCGGGGACATCAACTAATGAAAAACTGTTTTTT

clone_size: .
d_call: .
v_call: TRBV27
j_call: TRBJ2-7
cdr3_aa: CASSFSSGNEQYF
cdr3_nt: TGTGCCAGCAGTTTCTCATCGGGGAACGAGCAGTACTTC

clone_size: .
d_call: .
v_call: TRBV27
j_call: TRBJ2-7
cdr3_aa: CASSPLDSLEQYF
cdr3_nt: TGTGCCAGCAGCCCCCTAGACTCCCTAGAGCAGTACTTC

clone_size: .
d_call: .
v_call: TRBV7-9
j_call: TRBJ1-2
cdr3_aa: CASSLAGGSNYGYTF
cdr3_nt: TGTGCCAGCAGCTTAGCGGGGGGATCTAACTATGGCTACACCTTC

clone_size: .
d_call: TRBD1
v_call: TRBV30
j_call: TRBJ2-6
cdr3_aa: CAWNVVGGRRGANVLTF
cdr3_nt: TGTGCCTGGAATGTTGTAGGGGGCAGGAGAGGGGCCAACGTCCTGACTTTC

clone_size: .
d_call: TRBD1
v_call: TRBV28
j_call: TRBJ2-7
cdr3_aa: CASSLAGTGVKQYF
cdr3_nt: TGTGCCAGCAGTTTAGCCGGGACAGGGGTTAAGCAGTACTTC